This TCR beta chain originates from a study of shared clonotypes between healthy human individuals. Splitting of each subset's genomic DNA was done evenly across several immunoSEQ plates. Sequencing used immunoSEQ multiplex PCR; TCRdb keeps in-frame clones, though not all of them. The data show more than 400,000 clones, with around 95% seen just once and about 0.06% held by the top ten. This receptor was taken from a woman in her thirties in good health. The sequencing input was naive CD4+ T cells sorted from blood. Noted subset: CD45RA+ positively selected.

The DNA of the CDR3 is TGCGCCAGCAGCTTAATGGCTACCGGCGGCACTGAAGCTTTCTTT. Its protein product is CASSLMATGGTEAFF. The genes are TRBV5-1 and TRBJ1-1; D remains unclear. CDR3 length: 15 residues. Looked up from germline, CDR1 is SGHRS and CDR2 is YFSETQ. Trimming left V 2 bases short and J 4 bases short, with 15 bases between. The full variable domain, completed using reference TRBV5-1 and TRBJ1-1, is KAGVTQTPRYLIKTRGQQVTLSCSPISGHRSVSWYQQTPGQGLQFLFEYFSETQRNKGNFPGRFSGRQFSNSRSEMNVSTLELGDSALYLCASSLMATGGTEAFFGQGTRLTVV.